This T cell receptor beta chain was sequenced for a study of T cell responses to AZD1222 COVID-19 vaccine. The analysis combined second doses at about 4 or about 12 weeks. The CDR3 length is 16 residues. V dropped 7 bases and J dropped 5; count of bases not matched to a gene: 16. CDR1 and CDR2 from the germline V gene are LNHDA and SQIVND (reference sequence). Note on this clone: The antigen is undetermined.

General study points: It was only five to seven AZD1222 recipients who were seropositive at baseline. Spike-specific TCR breadth and depth were elevated following two AZD1222 doses. Possibly, clonal diversity was underestimated; donors were largely white British and included more females.

Generated by immunoSEQ multiplex PCR, the TCRdb table keeps only in-frame clones and is missing some. The repertoire holds approximately 150,000 clones, with roughly nine tenths as singletons. Sample: peripheral blood, taken 28 days after the second AZD1222 dose. This receptor was taken from an adult who received the AZD1222 COVID-19 vaccine. V gene TRBV19 combines with J gene TRBJ2-7; 8 bases line up with TRBD1. As DNA, the CDR3 is TGTGCCAGTACCCCGCGGGCTGTGACAGGGGCCCACGAGCAGTACTTC. This gives the protein CASTPRAVTGAHEQYF.